These 22 T cell receptor beta chains share one sample of origin, sequenced in a study of blood T cell repertoires in COVID-19. Generated by immunoSEQ multiplex PCR, the TCRdb table keeps only in-frame clones and is missing some. Of around 160,000 clones in the sample, roughly 86% were seen once. The sample was peripheral blood. The receptors shown here come from a man aged 18 to 30 with acute or convalescent COVID-19.

The chain links TRBV7-2 to TRBJ2-2, with TRBD2 matching 13 bases. V gave up 5 bases and J gave up 8 bases; unmatched junction bases: 11. The CDR3 has 17 residues. CDR1 is SGHTA and CDR2 is FQGNSA in the germline V gene. CDR3 region: CASSTWTSGGPKGELFF. For the CDR3, the DNA is TGTGCCAGCAGCACTTGGACTAGCGGGGGCCCGAAGGGGGAGCTGTTTTTT.

The chain employs TRBV12-5 and TRBJ2-1; 10 positions agree with TRBD2. CDR1 and CDR2 from the germline V gene are LGHNT and FRNRAP. Losses at the gene ends were 3 bases for V and 7 bases for J; bases not matched to a gene: 6. This CDR3 has 15 amino acids. The CDR3 nucleotides read TGTGCTAGTGGTTTTGGGCTAGCGGGGGATAATGAGCAGTTCTTC. Amino acids: CASGFGLAGDNEQFF.

J is TRBJ2-7 and V is TRBV5-6; possibly TRBD2 for D (5 bases). The CDR3 length is 13 residues. Germline V gene data show CDR1 as SGHDT and CDR2 as YYEEEE. Trimming removed 2 bases at V and 5 bases at J, with 11 bases between. CDR3 amino acids: CASSLGSGDEQYV. DNA for the CDR3: TGTGCCAGCAGCTTAGGATCCGGGGACGAGCAGTACGTC.

The CDR3 spells CASSIGTGGHTEAFF. The CDR3, as DNA: TGTGCCAGTAGTATTGGGACAGGGGGCCATACTGAAGCTTTCTTT. V gene TRBV19 combines with J gene TRBJ1-1; 12 positions match TRBD1. Germline CDR1 LNHDA, CDR2 SQIVND (reference sequence). After removal of 3 bases from V and 5 bases from J, the junction contained 4 bases not matched to a gene. The CDR3 is 15 amino acids.

The chain combines TRBV7-2 with TRBJ1-2, with D possibly being TRBD1 (5 bases). The CDR3 contains 13 residues. The germline V gene has CDR1 SGHTA and CDR2 FQGNSA. With 1 base removed from V and 7 bases from J, the gap between germline ends came to 10 bases. The CDR3 nucleotides read TGTGCCAGCAGCTTAGAGGGGTTGGGTGGCTACACCTTC. Its translation is CASSLEGLGGYTF.

The table lists this clone with a few counts. This chain joins TRBV29-1 and TRBJ2-4; tentatively, D is TRBD2 (5 bases). CDR3 length: 13 amino acids. The V gene's germline CDR1 is SQVTM and CDR2 ANQGSEA. The V end lost 6 bases, the J end lost 0 bases, and 9 bases lay between the germline ends. The CDR3 here is CSVRDLAKNIQYF. CDR3 nucleotides: TGCAGCGTCCGGGATCTAGCCAAAAACATTCAGTACTTC. The whole variable domain, filled in from reference TRBV29-1 and TRBJ2-4, reads SAVISQKPSRDICQRGTSLTIQCQVDSQVTMMFWYRQQPGQSLTLIATANQGSEATYESGFVIDKFPISRPNLTFSTLTVSNMSPEDSSIYLCSVRDLAKNIQYFGAGTRLSVL.

The chain employs TRBV9 and TRBJ2-7; D is perhaps TRBD2 (5 bases). The CDR3 sequence is 14 residues long. V was trimmed by 3 bases and J by 2 bases, leaving 12 bases between them. The germline CDR1 and CDR2 sequences are SGDLS and YYNGEE. Here the CDR3 DNA reads TGTGCCAGCAGCGGAGGGAACGGTGCCTACGAGCAGTACTTC. Amino acids: CASSGGNGAYEQYF. The full variable domain, its missing parts supplied by reference TRBV9 and TRBJ2-7, is DSGVTQTPKHLITATGQRVTLRCSPRSGDLSVYWYQQSLDQGLQFLIQYYNGEERAKGNILERFSAQQFPDLHSELNLSSLELGDSALYFCASSGGNGAYEQYFGPGTRLTVT.

The chain combines TRBV7-8 with TRBJ1-5; maybe TRBD1 (5 bases). The CDR3 consists of 18 residues. Trimming shortened V by 7 bases and J by 0 bases, and 22 bases separated the two germline ends. CDR1 and CDR2 (germline): SGHVS, FQNEAQ. CDR3 in DNA: TGTGCCAGCACCCAGCGGCGGGACTCTCCCTATAGCAATCAGCCCCAGCATTTT. Translating gives CASTQRRDSPYSNQPQHF.

This chain connects TRBV2 to TRBJ2-3; TRBD2 is a possible D gene (6 bases). V dropped 4 bases and J dropped 1 base, with 15 bases sitting between them. CDR1 and CDR2 (germline): SNHLY, FYNNEI. This CDR3 comprises 16 residues. DNA for the CDR3: TGTGCCAGCAGTGCCCCGGCGGGGTGGGGCACAGATACGCAGTATTTT. Its translation is CASSAPAGWGTDTQYF.

The chain employs TRBV29-1 and TRBJ2-5, with D possibly matching TRBD2 (6 bases). The CDR3 runs 14 residues. CDR1 SQVTM and CDR2 ANQGSEA come from the germline V gene. The V and J ends lost 2 bases and 4 bases respectively, with 14 bases between them. CDR3 region: CSVETLGEAETQYF. Written as DNA, the CDR3 is TGCAGCGTTGAAACGTTGGGGGAGGCAGAGACCCAGTACTTC.

This rearrangement joins TRBV27 to TRBJ2-7; D may be TRBD2 (5 bases). Germline V CDR1 and CDR2: MNHEY, SMNVEV (reference sequence). The V and J ends lost 6 bases and 2 bases respectively, with 11 bases between them. CDR3 size: 13 residues. The CDR3 reads CASSSLETYEQYF. CDR3 sequence (DNA): TGTGCCAGCAGCTCACTAGAAACCTACGAGCAGTACTTC.

The V gene is TRBV4-1, the J gene TRBJ1-3, with unresolved D. The CDR3 has 14 amino acids. V was cut by 0 bases and J by 8 bases, with 11 bases left in between. Germline V gives CDR1 MGHRA, CDR2 YSYEKL. CDR3 nucleotide sequence: TGCGCCAGCAGCCAAGAATGGACTGGGTACACCATATATTTT. Encoded protein: CASSQEWTGYTIYF.

This clone was detected once. The V call is TRBV28, the J call TRBJ2-3, with 7 positions matching TRBD2. V was pared by 6 bases and J by 8 bases, with 11 bases of the junction left unmatched. The CDR3 spans 14 residues. CDR1 MDHEN and CDR2 SYDVKM come from the germline V gene. CDR3 sequence (DNA): TGTGCCAGCAGGCCAGCGGGGAGGCGGTCTACGCAGTATTTT. It yields the protein CASRPAGRRSTQYF.

The V call is TRBV5-1, the J call TRBJ1-2; TRBD1 aligns across 8 bases. Trimming cost V 0 bases and J 4 bases; bases outside gene matches: 2. The CDR3 length is 14 residues. Germline V gives CDR1 SGHRS, CDR2 YFSETQ. CDR3 DNA: TGCGCCAGCAGCTTGGGAGGACAGGGCTATGGCTACACCTTC. It codes for CASSLGGQGYGYTF.

V usage is TRBV3-1 (or the pseudogene TRBV3-2) and J usage is TRBJ1-6; D unresolved. CDR1 and CDR2 (germline): LGHDT, YNNKEL (reference sequence). This CDR3 contains 18 residues. The V end lost 4 bases, the J end lost 0 bases, and 16 bases lay between the germline ends. The DNA of the CDR3 is TGTGCCAGCAGCCCTCGGGAGAGAAGGAGCTCCTATAATTCACCCCTCCACTTT. Translating gives CASSPRERRSSYNSPLHF.

The chain uses TRBV5-1 and TRBJ1-2; a possible D gene is TRBD1 (5 bases). CDR3 length: 13 residues. Germline loops: CDR1 SGHRS, CDR2 YFSETQ. Trimming shortened V by 3 bases and J by 5 bases, and 11 bases separated the two germline ends. CDR3 loop: CASSSGGGYGYTF. CDR3 coding DNA: TGCGCCAGCAGCTCCGGTGGGGGGTATGGCTACACCTTC.

V and J are TRBV19 and TRBJ2-5; TRBD2 aligns across 13 bases. The germline V gene has CDR1 LNHDA and CDR2 SQIVND (reference sequence). Losses at the gene ends were 7 bases for V and 5 bases for J; bases not matched to a gene: 10. CDR3 length equals 16 residues. The CDR3 sequence is CASKGTSGATRETQYF. The CDR3 nucleotides are TGTGCCAGTAAGGGGACTAGCGGGGCCACCCGGGAGACCCAGTACTTC.

The chain links TRBV7-8 to TRBJ1-6; D possibly corresponds to TRBD1 (6 bases). From germline, CDR1 is SGHVS and CDR2 FQNEAQ. The ends were cut back, 0 bases at V and 0 bases at J, with 15 bases in the middle. This CDR3 contains 19 residues. DNA of the CDR3: TGTGCCAGCAGCTTAGCCGGGACAAGTTATAGCTCCTATAATTCACCCCTCCACTTT. Translated, it gives CASSLAGTSYSSYNSPLHF.

The V and J genes are TRBV5-1 and TRBJ1-2; TRBD1 might be the D (6 bases). CDR1 and CDR2 (germline): SGHRS, YFSETQ. V dropped 1 base and J dropped 9 bases, with 13 bases sitting between them. The CDR3 has 13 residues. The CDR3 DNA reads TGCGCCAGCAGCTTGTCGGCAGGGGAACGCTACACCTTC. This codes for CASSLSAGERYTF.

The chain couples TRBV29-1 to TRBJ2-5, with TRBD2 matching over 9 bases. Trimming at V came to 8 bases and at J to 8 bases, leaving 21 bases not matched to a gene. Germline lookup yields CDR1 SQVTM and CDR2 ANQGSEA. This CDR3 spans 16 amino acids. This CDR3 is CSLLRSGGPPPGTQYF. The DNA for the CDR3 is TGCAGCCTGTTAAGGAGCGGGGGGCCCCCTCCCGGTACCCAGTACTTC.

This clone has only one observation. This chain connects TRBV11-2 to TRBJ1-2; the match to TRBD1 covers 9 bases. Unmatched junction bases numbered 10, after V lost 5 bases and J lost 6 bases. Germline-derived CDR1 and CDR2 are SGHAT and FQNNGV. The CDR3 is 15 residues long. The CDR3, as DNA: TGTGCCAGCAGCACCCACAGGGGGCCGGCCCATGGCTACACCTTC. Its protein product is CASSTHRGPAHGYTF.

CDR3: CASSLGVSTEAFF. As DNA, the CDR3 is TGCGCCAGCAGCTTGGGCGTAAGCACTGAAGCTTTCTTT. V is TRBV5-1 and J is TRBJ1-1; no firm D call. Trimming cost V 0 bases and J 4 bases, with 7 bases left between them. The CDR3 loop spans 13 amino acids. Germline lookup yields CDR1 SGHRS and CDR2 YFSETQ.